This T cell receptor beta chain originates from a study of T cell repertoires in cytomegalovirus infection. Looking at the study overall: Shared public TCR beta signatures pointed to both CMV infection and a matching HLA type.

From germline, CDR1 is SGHNT and CDR2 YYREEE (reference sequence). V lost 4 bases, J lost 1 base, and 20 bases lay in between. This CDR3 comprises 17 residues. MiXCR was run by TCRdb on the reads, yielding one entry per CDR3 protein. The sample carries about 500,000 distinct CDR3 sequences, 33% recorded once. In this sample, this clonotype turned up a few times. Its specificity is unknown. Sample: cultured PBMCs, taken from culture after CMV antigen stimulation. The sequence derives from a human donor in good health (CMV status not recorded). Some clones in this sample may be carry-over from other donors' samples. The V gene is TRBV5-4, the J gene TRBJ1-1; D ambiguous. The CDR3 nucleotides read TGTGCCAGCAGCCAAATACCTTCACGGACGGGGAACACTGAAGCTTTCTTT. Translating gives CASSQIPSRTGNTEAFF.